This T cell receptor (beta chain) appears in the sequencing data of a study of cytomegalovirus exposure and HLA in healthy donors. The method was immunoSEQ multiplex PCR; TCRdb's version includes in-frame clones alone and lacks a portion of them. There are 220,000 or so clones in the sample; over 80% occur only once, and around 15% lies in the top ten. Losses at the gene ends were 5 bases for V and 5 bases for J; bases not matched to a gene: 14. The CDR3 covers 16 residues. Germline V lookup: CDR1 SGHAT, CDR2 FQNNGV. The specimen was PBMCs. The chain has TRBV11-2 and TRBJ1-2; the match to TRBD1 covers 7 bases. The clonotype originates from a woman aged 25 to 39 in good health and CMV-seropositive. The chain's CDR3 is CASSTRQGGMWYGYTF. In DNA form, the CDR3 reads TGTGCCAGCAGCACGAGACAGGGAGGAATGTGGTATGGCTACACCTTC.